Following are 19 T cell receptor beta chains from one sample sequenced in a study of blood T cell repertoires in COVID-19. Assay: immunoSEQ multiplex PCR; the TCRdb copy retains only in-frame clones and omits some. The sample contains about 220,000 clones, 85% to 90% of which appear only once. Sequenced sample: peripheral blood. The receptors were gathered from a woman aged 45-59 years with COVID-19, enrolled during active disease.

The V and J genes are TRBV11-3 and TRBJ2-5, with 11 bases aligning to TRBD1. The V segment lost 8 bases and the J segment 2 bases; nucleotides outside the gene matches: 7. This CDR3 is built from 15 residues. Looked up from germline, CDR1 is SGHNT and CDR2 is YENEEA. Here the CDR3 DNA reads TGTGCCAGCTCCTGGACAGGGGGCGGTCAAGAGACCCAGTACTTC. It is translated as CASSWTGGGQETQYF.

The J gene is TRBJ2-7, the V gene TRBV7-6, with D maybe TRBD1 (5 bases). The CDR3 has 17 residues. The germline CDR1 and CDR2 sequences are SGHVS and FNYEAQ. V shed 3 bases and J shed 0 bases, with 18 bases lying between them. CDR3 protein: CASSLGRGGWSSYEQYF. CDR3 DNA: TGTGCCAGCAGCTTGGGGCGTGGCGGATGGAGCTCCTACGAGCAGTACTTC.

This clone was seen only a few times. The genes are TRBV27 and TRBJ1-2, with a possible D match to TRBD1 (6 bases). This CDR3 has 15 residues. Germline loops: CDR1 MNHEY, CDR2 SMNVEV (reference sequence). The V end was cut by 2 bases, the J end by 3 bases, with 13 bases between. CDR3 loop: CASSLGRGGYYGYTF. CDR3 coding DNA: TGTGCCAGCAGTTTAGGCAGGGGAGGGTACTATGGCTACACCTTC.

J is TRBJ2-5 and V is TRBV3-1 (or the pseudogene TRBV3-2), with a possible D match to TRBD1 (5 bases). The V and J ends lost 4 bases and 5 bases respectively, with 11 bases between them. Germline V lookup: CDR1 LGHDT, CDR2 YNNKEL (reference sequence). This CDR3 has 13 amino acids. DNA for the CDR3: TGTGCCAGCAGCCTCTTAGGGGTGGAGACCCAGTACTTC. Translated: CASSLLGVETQYF.

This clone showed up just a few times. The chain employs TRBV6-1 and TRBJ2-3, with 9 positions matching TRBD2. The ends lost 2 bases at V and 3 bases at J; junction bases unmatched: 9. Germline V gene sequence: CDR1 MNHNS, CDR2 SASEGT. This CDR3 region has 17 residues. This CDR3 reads CASSERREAGGTDTQYF. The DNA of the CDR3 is TGTGCCAGCAGTGAAAGGAGAGAAGCGGGGGGAACAGATACGCAGTATTTT.

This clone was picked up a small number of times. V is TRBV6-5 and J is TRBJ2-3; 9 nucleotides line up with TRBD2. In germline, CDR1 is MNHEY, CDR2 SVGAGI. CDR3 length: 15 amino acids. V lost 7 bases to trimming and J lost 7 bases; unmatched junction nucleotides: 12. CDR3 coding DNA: TGTGCCAGCAAATCAGCTAGCGGGGTTTTAAATACGCAGTATTTT. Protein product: CASKSASGVLNTQYF.

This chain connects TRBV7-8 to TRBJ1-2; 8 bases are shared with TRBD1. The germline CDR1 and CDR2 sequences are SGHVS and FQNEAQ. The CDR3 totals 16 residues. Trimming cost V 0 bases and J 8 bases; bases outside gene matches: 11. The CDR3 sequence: CASSLATGGLAGGYTF. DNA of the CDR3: TGTGCCAGCAGCTTAGCCACAGGGGGTTTGGCGGGCGGCTACACCTTC.

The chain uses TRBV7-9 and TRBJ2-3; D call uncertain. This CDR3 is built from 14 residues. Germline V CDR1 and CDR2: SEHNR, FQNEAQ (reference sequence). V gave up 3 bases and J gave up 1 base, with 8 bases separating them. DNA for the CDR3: TGTGCCAGCAGCTTTCCCCCGGGCACAGATACGCAGTATTTT. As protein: CASSFPPGTDTQYF.

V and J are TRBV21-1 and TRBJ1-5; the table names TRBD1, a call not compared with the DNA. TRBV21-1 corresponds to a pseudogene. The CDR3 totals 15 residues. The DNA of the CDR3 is TGTGCCAGCGTACAGGGCACTTATAGCAATCAGCCCCAGCATTTT. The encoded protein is CASVQGTYSNQPQHF.

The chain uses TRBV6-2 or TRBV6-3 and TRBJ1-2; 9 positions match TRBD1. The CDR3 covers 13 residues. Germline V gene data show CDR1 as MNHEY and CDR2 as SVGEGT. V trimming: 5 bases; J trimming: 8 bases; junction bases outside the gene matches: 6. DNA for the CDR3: TGTGCCAGCAGTGGGGACAGGGATTACGGCTACACCTTC. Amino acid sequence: CASSGDRDYGYTF.

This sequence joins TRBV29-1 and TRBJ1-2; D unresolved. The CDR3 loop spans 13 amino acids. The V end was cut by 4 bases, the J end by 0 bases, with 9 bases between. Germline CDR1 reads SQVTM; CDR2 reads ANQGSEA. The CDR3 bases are TGCAGCGTTGGCAGGTCTTCTAACTATGGCTACACCTTC. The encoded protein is CSVGRSSNYGYTF.

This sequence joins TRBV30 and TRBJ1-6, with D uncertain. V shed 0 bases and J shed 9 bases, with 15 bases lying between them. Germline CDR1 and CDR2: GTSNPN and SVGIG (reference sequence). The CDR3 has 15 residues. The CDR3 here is CAWSVEGGSLSPLHF. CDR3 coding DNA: TGTGCCTGGAGTGTAGAGGGAGGGTCGCTTTCACCCCTCCACTTT.

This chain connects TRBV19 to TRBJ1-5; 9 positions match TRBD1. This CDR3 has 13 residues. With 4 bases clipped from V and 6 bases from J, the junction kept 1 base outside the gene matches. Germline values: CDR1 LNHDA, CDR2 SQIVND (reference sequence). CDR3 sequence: CASSRTGVQPQHF. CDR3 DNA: TGTGCCAGTAGTAGGACAGGGGTTCAGCCCCAGCATTTT. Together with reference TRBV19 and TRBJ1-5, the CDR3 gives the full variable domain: DGGITQSPKYLFRKEGQNVTLSCEQNLNHDAMYWYRQDPGQGLRLIYYSQIVNDFQKGDIAEGYSVSREKKESFPLTVTSAQKNPTAFYLCASSRTGVQPQHFGDGTRLSIL.

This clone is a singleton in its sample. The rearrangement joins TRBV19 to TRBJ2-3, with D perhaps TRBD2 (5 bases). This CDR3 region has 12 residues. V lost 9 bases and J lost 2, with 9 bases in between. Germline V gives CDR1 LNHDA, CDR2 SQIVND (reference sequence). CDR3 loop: CASGGPTDTQYF. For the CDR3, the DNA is TGTGCCAGCGGAGGCCCCACAGATACGCAGTATTTT.

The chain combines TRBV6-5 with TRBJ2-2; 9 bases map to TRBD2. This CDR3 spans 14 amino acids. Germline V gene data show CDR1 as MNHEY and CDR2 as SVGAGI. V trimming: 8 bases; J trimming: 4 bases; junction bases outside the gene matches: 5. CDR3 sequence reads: CASLAGRFTGELFF. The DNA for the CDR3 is TGTGCCAGCCTAGCGGGGAGATTCACCGGGGAGCTGTTTTTT.

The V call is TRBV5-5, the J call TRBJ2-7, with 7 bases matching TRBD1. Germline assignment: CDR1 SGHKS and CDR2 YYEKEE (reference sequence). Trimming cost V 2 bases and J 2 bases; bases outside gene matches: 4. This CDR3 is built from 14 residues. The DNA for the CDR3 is TGTGCCAGCAGCTTCAACAGGGGCGCCTACGAGCAGTACTTC. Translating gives CASSFNRGAYEQYF. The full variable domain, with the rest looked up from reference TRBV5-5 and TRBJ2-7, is DAGVTQSPTHLIKTRGQQVTLRCSPISGHKSVSWYQQVLGQGPQFIFQYYEKEERGRGNFPDRFSARQFPNYSSELNVNALLLGDSALYLCASSFNRGAYEQYFGPGTRLTVT.

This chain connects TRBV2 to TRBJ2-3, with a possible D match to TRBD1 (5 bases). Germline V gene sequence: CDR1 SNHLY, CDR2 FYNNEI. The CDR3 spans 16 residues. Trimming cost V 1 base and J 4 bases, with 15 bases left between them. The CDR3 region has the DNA TGTGCCAGCAGTGAAGTGATGGGAAAGGGGCCAGATACGCAGTATTTT. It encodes CASSEVMGKGPDTQYF. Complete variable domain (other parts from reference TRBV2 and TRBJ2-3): EPEVTQTPSHQVTQMGQEVILRCVPISNHLYFYWYRQILGQKVEFLVSFYNNEISEKSEIFDDQFSVERPDGSNFTLKIRSTKLEDSAMYFCASSEVMGKGPDTQYFGPGTRLTVL.

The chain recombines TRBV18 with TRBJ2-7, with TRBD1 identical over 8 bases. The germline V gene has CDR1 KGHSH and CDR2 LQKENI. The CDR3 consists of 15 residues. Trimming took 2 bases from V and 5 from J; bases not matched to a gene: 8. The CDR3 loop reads CASSPTGGRFHEQYF. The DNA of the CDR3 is TGTGCCAGCTCACCAACAGGGGGGCGTTTCCACGAGCAGTACTTC.

The CDR3: CATSRVEGGGTFDGYTF. CDR3 nucleotides: TGTGCCACCAGCAGAGTGGAGGGCGGGGGAACTTTCGATGGCTACACCTTC. This rearrangement joins TRBV15 to TRBJ1-2; D is perhaps TRBD1 (5 bases). Trimming removed 1 base from V and 6 bases from J, with 21 bases in between. This CDR3 contains 17 residues. Germline V gene lookup returns CDR1 LNHNV and CDR2 YYDKDF (reference sequence).